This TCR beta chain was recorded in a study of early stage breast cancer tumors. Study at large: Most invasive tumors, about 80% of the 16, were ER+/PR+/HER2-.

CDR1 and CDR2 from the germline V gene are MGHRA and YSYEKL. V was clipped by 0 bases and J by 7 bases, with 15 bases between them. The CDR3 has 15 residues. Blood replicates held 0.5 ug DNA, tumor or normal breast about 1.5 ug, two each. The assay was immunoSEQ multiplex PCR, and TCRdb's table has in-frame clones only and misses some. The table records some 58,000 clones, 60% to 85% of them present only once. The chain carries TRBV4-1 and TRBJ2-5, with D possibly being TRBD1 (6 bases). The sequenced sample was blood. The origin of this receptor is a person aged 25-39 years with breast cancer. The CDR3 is CASSQDRLGAATQYF. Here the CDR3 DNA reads TGCGCCAGCAGCCAAGATCGACTGGGGGCGGCGACCCAGTACTTC.